These T cell receptor beta chains were read from a single sample in a study of PD-1 blockade in classical Hodgkin lymphoma. Only in-frame clones appear in the TCRdb table, and some are missing; sequencing was by immunoSEQ multiplex PCR. The table includes approximately 9,900 clones, about 68% detected once. Sequences were derived from CD8+ T cells from blood, sampled before the fourth cycle of nivolumab. The receptors originated from a human donor with classical Hodgkin lymphoma. The CDR3 runs from the conserved cysteine through the conserved F or W. Fields, in order: V gene, D gene, J gene, clone size, CDR3 DNA, CDR3 protein. The D gene is left open where the match is weak. Not every row has a clone size; where given, it reads once, few, many or a size class.

TRBV2,-,TRBJ1-6,few,TGTGCCAGCAGTGAAGCCCTATGGGGAATGGATTCACCCCTCCACTTT,CASSEALWGMDSPLHF
TRBV7-9,TRBD2,TRBJ2-7,-,TGTGCCAGCAGCTTAGAGGGAGGGACGTCCTACGAGCAGTACTTC,CASSLEGGTSYEQYF
TRBV27,TRBD1,TRBJ2-1,-,TGTGCCAGCACCCCGGGACAGTATCACGGCCGCGACAATGAGCAGTTCTTC,CASTPGQYHGRDNEQFF
TRBV7-9,-,TRBJ2-1,-,TGTGCCAGCAGCTGGACCGCCAAGACCTACAATGAGCAGTTCTTC,CASSWTAKTYNEQFF
TRBV19,-,TRBJ2-1,-,TGTGCCAGTAGTACCCTCGGGACTGCGTCCTACAATGAGCAGTTCTTC,CASSTLGTASYNEQFF
TRBV6-9,-,TRBJ1-1,-,TGTGCCAGCAGTTACGGCACGGATGAAGCTTTCTTT,CASSYGTDEAFF
TRBV6-5,TRBD1,TRBJ2-7,-,TGTGCCAGCAGTTACTCCGGGACAGGGAGCTACGAGCAGTACTTC,CASSYSGTGSYEQYF
TRBV5-1,TRBD1,TRBJ1-4,few,TGCGCCAGCAGCTGGACCAGGGGGGAGGGAGAAAAACTGTTTTTT,CASSWTRGEGEKLFF
TRBV27,-,TRBJ2-5,-,TGTGCCAGCAGCATCACCCGCCAAGAGACCCAGTACTTC,CASSITRQETQYF
TRBV6-1,-,TRBJ2-1,-,TGTGCCAGCAGTGATAACAGAGGGACCTACAATGAGCAGTTCTTC,CASSDNRGTYNEQFF
TRBV27,TRBD1,TRBJ2-7,-,TGTGCCAGCAGTTTGGGGACAGGGGGTCACGAGCAGTACTTC,CASSLGTGGHEQYF
TRBV5-6,-,TRBJ2-4,-,TGTGCCAGCAGCTTGCGACTTCCGTTAGCCAAAAACATTCAGTACTTC,CASSLRLPLAKNIQYF
TRBV28,-,TRBJ2-1,-,TGTGCCAGCTTCGATGGGGGCTACAATGAGCAGTTCTTC,CASFDGGYNEQFF
TRBV30,TRBD1,TRBJ1-2,-,TGTGCCTCCGGCAACACAGGGGATGGCTACACCTTC,CASGNTGDGYTF
TRBV9,TRBD1,TRBJ1-1,-,TGTGCCAGCAGCCCCCGGACAGGGGGAAACACTGAAGCTTTCTTT,CASSPRTGGNTEAFF
TRBV30,TRBD2,TRBJ2-7,-,TGTGCCTGGAGCGTCGGGACTAGCGGGGATCCCGAGCAGTACTTC,CAWSVGTSGDPEQYF
TRBV5-1,-,TRBJ1-1,-,TGCGCCAGCAGCTTTAGTTTGAACACTGAAGCTTTCTTT,CASSFSLNTEAFF
TRBV29-1,-,TRBJ2-1,-,TGCAGCGTCGATACCATCCTAGACTTGCCCTCCTACAATGAGCAGTTCTTC,CSVDTILDLPSYNEQFF
TRBV11-2,-,TRBJ1-2,-,TGTGCCAGCAGCTTGGGCCCACAGGGCTATGGCTACACCTTC,CASSLGPQGYGYTF
TRBV27,-,TRBJ1-2,-,TGTGCCAGCTGCGGACAGCCTAACTATGGCTACACCTTC,CASCGQPNYGYTF
TRBV9,-,TRBJ2-4,-,TGTGCCAGCAGCCCTGGGGACTGGAACATTCAGTACTTC,CASSPGDWNIQYF
TRBV5-1,-,TRBJ1-5,-,TGCGCCAGCAGCTTGGGAGGACCCGGGGGTCAGCCCCAGCATTTT,CASSLGGPGGQPQHF
TRBV28,-,TRBJ2-7,-,TGTGCCAGCACTCTCGGGACTCTAAGCTCCTACGAGCAGTACTTC,CASTLGTLSSYEQYF
TRBV5-1,-,TRBJ2-1,-,TGCGCCAGCAGCTTTACAGGGATAAATGAGCAGTTCTTC,CASSFTGINEQFF
TRBV27,-,TRBJ2-1,-,TGTGCCAGCACCTTCCGGGGGGACAGTTTCAATGAGCAGTTCTTC,CASTFRGDSFNEQFF
TRBV28,-,TRBJ2-7,once,TGTGCCAGCAGTTTGAACAGGGAATACGGCTCCTACGAGCAGTACTTC,CASSLNREYGSYEQYF
TRBV5-1,-,TRBJ2-7,-,TGCGCCAGCAGCTTGGGAGGCTCTCCCAACGAGCAGTACTTC,CASSLGGSPNEQYF